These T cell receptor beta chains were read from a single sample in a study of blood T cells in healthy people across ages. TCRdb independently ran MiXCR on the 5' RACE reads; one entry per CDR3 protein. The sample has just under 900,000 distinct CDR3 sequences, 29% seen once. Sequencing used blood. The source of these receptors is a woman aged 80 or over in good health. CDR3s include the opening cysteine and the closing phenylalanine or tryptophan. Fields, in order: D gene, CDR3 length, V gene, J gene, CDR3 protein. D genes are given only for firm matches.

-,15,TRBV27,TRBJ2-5,CASSYFVGGQETQYF
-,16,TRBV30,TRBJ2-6,CAWIKGIAYGVNVLTF
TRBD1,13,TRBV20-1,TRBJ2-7,CSARKGARDEQYF
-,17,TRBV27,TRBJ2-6,CASRTGGYLQGANVLTF
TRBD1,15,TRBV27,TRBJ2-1,CASSGGLTGVGEQFF
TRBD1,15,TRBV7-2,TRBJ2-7,CASSLSPGQTYEQYF
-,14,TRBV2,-,CASSAHTEGSEQYF
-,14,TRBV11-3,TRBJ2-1,CASSSNWQDNEQFF
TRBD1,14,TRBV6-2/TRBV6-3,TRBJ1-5,CASRDPTGVQPQHF
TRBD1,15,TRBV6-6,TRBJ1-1,CASSYRYRGPTEAFF
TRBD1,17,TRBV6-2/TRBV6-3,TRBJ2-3,CASSYRPFGQVTDTQYF
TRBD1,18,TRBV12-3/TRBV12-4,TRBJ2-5,CASSLLVFGQGHQETQYF
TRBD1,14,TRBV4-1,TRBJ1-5,CASSLGTGSQPQHF
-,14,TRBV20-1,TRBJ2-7,CSATSGRGFYEQYF
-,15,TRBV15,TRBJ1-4,CATSRDLGEDEKLFF
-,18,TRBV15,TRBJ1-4,CATSRLTIRGSSTEKLFF
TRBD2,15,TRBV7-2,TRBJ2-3,CASSLLAGAVDTQYF
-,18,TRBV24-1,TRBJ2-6,CATSDSKRPTSGANVLTF
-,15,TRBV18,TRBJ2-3,CASSPSGSGTDTQYF
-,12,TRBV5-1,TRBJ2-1,CASSLEFAEQFF
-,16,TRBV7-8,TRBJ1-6,CASSFRERGNNSPRHF
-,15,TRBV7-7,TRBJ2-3,CASSPDGLSSATQYF
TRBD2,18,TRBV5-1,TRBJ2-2,CASSLEARGTTNTGELFF
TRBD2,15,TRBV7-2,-,CASSLAGTRFNEQYF
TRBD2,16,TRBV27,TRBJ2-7,CASSSSPGRAAYEQYF
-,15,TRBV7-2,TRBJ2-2,CASSSAGGNYGELFF
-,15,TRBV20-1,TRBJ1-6,CSAIIGGRYNSPLHF
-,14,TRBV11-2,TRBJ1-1,CASSPGRTEGRAFF
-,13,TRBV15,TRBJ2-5,CATRFGREETQYF
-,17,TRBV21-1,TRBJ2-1,CASSKSRDRFLYNEQFF
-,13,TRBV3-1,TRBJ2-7,CASSQGGREAQYF
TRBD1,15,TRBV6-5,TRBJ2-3,CASSLGQGRIDTQYF
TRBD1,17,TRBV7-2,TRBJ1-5,CASSLSYLNRGNQPQHF
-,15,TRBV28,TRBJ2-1,CASSFGGAVGNEQFF
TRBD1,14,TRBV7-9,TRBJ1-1,CASSFTGGGSEAFF
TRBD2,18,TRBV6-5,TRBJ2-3,CASSYSSLAGHSGDTQYF
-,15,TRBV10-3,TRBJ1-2,CAVSEGQLANYGYTF
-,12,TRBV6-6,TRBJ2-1,CASRDAGAGQFF
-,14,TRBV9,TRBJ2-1,CTSSVVAQWGEQFF
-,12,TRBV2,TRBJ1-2,CASTPGYYGYTF
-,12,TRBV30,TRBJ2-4,CASEGGESIQYF
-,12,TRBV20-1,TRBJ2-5,CSARGGRETQYF